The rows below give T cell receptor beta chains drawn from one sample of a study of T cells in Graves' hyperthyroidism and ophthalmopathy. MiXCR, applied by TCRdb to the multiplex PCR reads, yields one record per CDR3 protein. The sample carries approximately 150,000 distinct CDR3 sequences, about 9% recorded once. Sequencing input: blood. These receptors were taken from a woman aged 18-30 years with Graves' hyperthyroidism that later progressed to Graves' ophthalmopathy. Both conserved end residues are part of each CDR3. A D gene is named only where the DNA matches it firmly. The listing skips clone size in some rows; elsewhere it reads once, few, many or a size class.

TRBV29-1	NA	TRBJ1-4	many	TGCAGCGTGATGGGGGGGCCAACTAATGAAAAACTGTTTTTT	CSVMGGPTNEKLFF
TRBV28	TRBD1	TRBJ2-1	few	TGTGCCAGCAGTTCTTTGACAGGGGGCGTTGAGCAGTTCTTC	CASSSLTGGVEQFF
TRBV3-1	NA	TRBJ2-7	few	TGTGCCAGCAGCCTTACAGGGTTGGGCTCCTACGAGCAGTACTTC	CASSLTGLGSYEQYF
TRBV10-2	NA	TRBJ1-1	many	TGCGCCAGCAGCGGCGTAGGGGAGAACACTGAAGCTTTCTTT	CASSGVGENTEAFF
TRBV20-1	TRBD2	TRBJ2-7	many	TGCAGTGCTCTAGCGGGGGGGTCCTACGAGCAGTACTTC	CSALAGGSYEQYF
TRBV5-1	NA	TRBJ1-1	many	TGCGCCAGCAGCTTGGAGGGCGGTTACACTGAAGCTTTCTTT	CASSLEGGYTEAFF
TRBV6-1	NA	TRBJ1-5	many	TGTGCCAGCAGAGGAGGGCCCCATCAGCCCCAGCATTTT	CASRGGPHQPQHF
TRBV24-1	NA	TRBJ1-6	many	TGTGCCACCAGTGATTCAGACCATTCACCCCTCCACTTT	CATSDSDHSPLHF
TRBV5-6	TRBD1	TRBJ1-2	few	TGTGCCAGCAGATTACAGGGGTACTATGGCTACACCTTC	CASRLQGYYGYTF
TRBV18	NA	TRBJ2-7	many	TGTGCCAGCTCACCGACCAGGCTCTACGAGCAGTACTTC	CASSPTRLYEQYF
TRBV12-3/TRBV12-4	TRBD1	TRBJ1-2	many	TGTGCCAGCAGTTTACTGACAGGGATCTATGGCTACACCTTC	CASSLLTGIYGYTF
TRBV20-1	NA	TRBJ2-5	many	TGCAGTGCTAGAGCCATCACAGGGATCCAAGAGACCCAGTACTTC	CSARAITGIQETQYF
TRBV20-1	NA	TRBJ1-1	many	TGCAGTGCTAGAGGACCGTGGAGAGGAGAGACCTACACTGAAGCTTTCTTT	CSARGPWRGETYTEAFF
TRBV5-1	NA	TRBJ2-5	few	TGCGCCAGCAGTTTGGGGTCACTTCAAGAGACCCAGTACTTC	CASSLGSLQETQYF
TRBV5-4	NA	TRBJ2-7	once	TGTGCCAGCAGCGCGGGACAGAACTACGAGCAGTACTTC	CASSAGQNYEQYF
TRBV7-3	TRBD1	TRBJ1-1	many	TGTGCCAGCAGCTTCGACAGGGACGCTGAAGCTTTCTTT	CASSFDRDAEAFF
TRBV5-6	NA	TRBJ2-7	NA	TGTGCCAGCAGCATACAGGGCCAGCATTTGGAGCAGTACTTC	CASSIQGQHLEQYF
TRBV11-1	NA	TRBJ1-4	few	TGTGCCAGCAGCCTTAACCGGGCCCCTAATGAAAAACTGTTTTTT	CASSLNRAPNEKLFF
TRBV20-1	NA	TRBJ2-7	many	TGCAGTGCTAGGAACGCGTACAACTCCTACGAGCAGTACTTC	CSARNAYNSYEQYF
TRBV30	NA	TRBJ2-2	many	TGTGCCTGGAGTGTATCGGCCAGGGACACCGGGGAGCTGTTTTTT	CAWSVSARDTGELFF
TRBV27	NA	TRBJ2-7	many	TGTGCCAGCAGTTCAGGGATGGGGACAATAAACCTATACGAGCAGTACTTC	CASSSGMGTINLYEQYF
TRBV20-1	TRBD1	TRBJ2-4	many	TGCAGTGCTCCTAGGACAGGGTATATAGCCAAAAACATTCAGTACTTC	CSAPRTGYIAKNIQYF
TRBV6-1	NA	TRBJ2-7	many	TGTGCCAGCAGTGAACTAGGACATCGATACGAGCAGTACTTC	CASSELGHRYEQYF
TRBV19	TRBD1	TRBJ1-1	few	TGTGCCAGTAGTATCCGGACAGGGGGAGGCACTGAAGCTTTCTTT	CASSIRTGGGTEAFF
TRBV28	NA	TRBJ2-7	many	TGTGCCAGCAGTTCTATTGACAGGTATGACTACGAGCAGTACTTC	CASSSIDRYDYEQYF
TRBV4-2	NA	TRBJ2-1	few	TGTGCCAGCAGCCAAGATCAGGGGGGGCTTCTAAACAATGAGCAGTTCTTC	CASSQDQGGLLNNEQFF
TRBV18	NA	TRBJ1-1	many	TGTGCCAGCTCCGGGGGGGTGAACACTGAAGCTTTCTTT	CASSGGVNTEAFF
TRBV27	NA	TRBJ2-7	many	TGTGCCAGCAGCCACGGAGGGGTCCTCTTAAAGCAGTACTTC	CASSHGGVLLKQYF
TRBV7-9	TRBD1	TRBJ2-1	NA	TGTGCCAGCAGCCCCGGGACAGGGATGGCCAATGAGCAGTTCTTC	CASSPGTGMANEQFF
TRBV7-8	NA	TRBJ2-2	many	TGTGCCAGCAGCCATAGGGGAGGTGCGAACACCGGGGAGCTGTTTTTT	CASSHRGGANTGELFF
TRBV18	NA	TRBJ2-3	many	TGTGCCAGCTCACCCGCAACAGATACGCAGTATTTT	CASSPATDTQYF
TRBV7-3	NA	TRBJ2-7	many	TGTGCCAGCAGCTTAACCGGGACCCCCGCGGACGAGCAGTACTTC	CASSLTGTPADEQYF
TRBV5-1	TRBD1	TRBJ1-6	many	TGCGCCAGCAGCTTCTCGGACAGGGGAAATTCACCCCTCCACTTT	CASSFSDRGNSPLHF
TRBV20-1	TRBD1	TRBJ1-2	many	TGCAGTGCTCCCTATCCGGGACAGGCGAACTATGGCTACACCTTC	CSAPYPGQANYGYTF
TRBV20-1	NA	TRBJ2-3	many	TGCAGTGCTAGAGATAGGAGGTGGTCAGATACGCAGTATTTT	CSARDRRWSDTQYF
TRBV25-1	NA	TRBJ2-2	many	TGTGCCAGCAGTGAAGCCAGGGACACCGGGGAGCTGTTTTTT	CASSEARDTGELFF
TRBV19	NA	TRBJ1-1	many	TGTGCCAGTAGTATGCGGAACACTGAAGCTTTCTTT	CASSMRNTEAFF
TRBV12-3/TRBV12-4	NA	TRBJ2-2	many	TGTGCCAGCAGTTTGGACAGACTAGACACCGGGGAGCTGTTTTTT	CASSLDRLDTGELFF
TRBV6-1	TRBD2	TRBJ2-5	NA	TGTGCCAGCACCCGAGCGGGAGGGTGGGAGACCCAGTACTTC	CASTRAGGWETQYF
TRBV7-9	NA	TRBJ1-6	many	TGTGCCAGCAGCTTACTTACATTCAATAATTCACCCCTCCACTTT	CASSLLTFNNSPLHF
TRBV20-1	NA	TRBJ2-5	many	TGCAGTGCCGTAAACCGAGGTGGACGCTACCAAGAGACCCAGTACTTC	CSAVNRGGRYQETQYF
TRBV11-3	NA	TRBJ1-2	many	TGTGCCAGCAGCTTTGGGCCCATGAAATATGGCTACACCTTC	CASSFGPMKYGYTF
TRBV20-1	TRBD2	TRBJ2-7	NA	TGCAGTGCTTCCCCGGCTAGCGGGTCCCCCTACGAGCAGTACTTC	CSASPASGSPYEQYF
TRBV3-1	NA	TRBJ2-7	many	TGTGCCAGCAGCCTAGGTAGCAACGAGCAGTACTTC	CASSLGSNEQYF
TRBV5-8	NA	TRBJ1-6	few	TGTGCCAGCAGCTTTAGTGGGGGAAATTCACCCCTCCACTTT	CASSFSGGNSPLHF
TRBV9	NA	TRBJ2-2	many	TGTGCCAGCAGACAGGGTCAAAACACCGGGGAGCTGTTTTTT	CASRQGQNTGELFF
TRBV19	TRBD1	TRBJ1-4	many	TGTGCCAGTAGTGGAACCGGGACAGAGAATGAAAAACTGTTTTTT	CASSGTGTENEKLFF
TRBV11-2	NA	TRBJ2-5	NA	TGTGCCGGCAGCTCTGGGACCGCGTACCAAGAGACCCAGTACTTC	CAGSSGTAYQETQYF
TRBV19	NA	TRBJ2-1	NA	TGTGCCAGTAGTCTTCGGAGGGACTACAATGAGCAGTTCTTC	CASSLRRDYNEQFF
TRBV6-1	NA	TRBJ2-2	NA	TGTGCCAGCAGTGGAAGGGTCCCCGGGGAGCTGTTTTTT	CASSGRVPGELFF
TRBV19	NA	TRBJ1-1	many	TGTGCCAGTAGCCTAAGGGGGGACACTGAAGCTTTCTTT	CASSLRGDTEAFF
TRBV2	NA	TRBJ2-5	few	TGTGCCAGCAGTGAAGCCGGACCTTGGGAGACCCAGTACTTC	CASSEAGPWETQYF
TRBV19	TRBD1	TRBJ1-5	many	TGTGCCAGTAGTTCCGACAGGGGGCGGATTGGCAATCAGCCCCAGCATTTT	CASSSDRGRIGNQPQHF